The 8 T cell receptor beta chains in this list originate from one sample, sequenced in a study of OX40 agonist ivuxolimab in advanced cancers. The library was produced with the immunoSEQ multiplex PCR assay. TCRdb took over this immuneACCESS table, retaining in-frame rearrangements with V and J assigned. Such tables are incomplete; in checked studies, under half of the missing clones stem from an unresolved V gene, and the remainder is unexplained. Here the sample has 75,000 to 95,000 clones; about 92% occur a single time. Clones ranked in the top ten supply roughly 0.53% of the sample. The sample was CD4+ or CD8+ T cells sorted from blood, taken in a trial of the OX40 agonist ivuxolimab. Source of these receptors: an adult with an advanced solid tumor such as melanoma, head and neck, liver or kidney cancer.

The chain employs TRBV6-5 and TRBJ1-4; D unclear. CDR3 length: 15 residues. V was pared by 10 bases and J by 4 bases, with 19 bases between. The V gene's germline CDR1 is MNHEY and CDR2 SVGAGI. As DNA, the CDR3 is TGTGCCACCAAATACCGCGGGTTCTATAATGAAAAACTGTTTTTT. Translating gives CATKYRGFYNEKLFF.

V gene TRBV19 combines with J gene TRBJ1-5, with D maybe TRBD1 (6 bases). V lost 3 bases and J lost 1, with 10 bases in between. The CDR3 extends over 15 amino acids. Per the germline V gene, CDR1 is LNHDA and CDR2 is SQIVND (reference sequence). CDR3 bases: TGTGCCAGTAGTATTGGCGACAGGAGCAATCAGCCCCAGCATTTT. Its protein is CASSIGDRSNQPQHF.

The V gene is TRBV7-2, the J gene TRBJ1-2, with D hard to call. The V gene lost 2 bases and the J gene lost 6 bases, with 19 bases spanning the gap. Germline CDR1 and CDR2: SGHTA and FQGNSA. CDR3 length equals 16 residues. CDR3 DNA sequence: TGTGCCAGCAGCTTATGGTTCGGGGATATACAAAATGGCTACACCTTC. It specifies CASSLWFGDIQNGYTF.

The CDR3 loop is CASSGSGSRDEQFF. The DNA of the CDR3 is TGTGCCAGCAGTGGTAGCGGGTCGCGGGATGAGCAGTTCTTC. V usage is TRBV6-4 and J usage is TRBJ2-1; 7 positions agree with TRBD2. V gave up 4 bases and J gave up 8 bases; unmatched junction bases: 8. CDR1 and CDR2 from the germline V gene are MRHNA and SNTAGT. This CDR3 is built from 14 residues.

The rearrangement links TRBV5-1 to TRBJ2-3; 7 bases align to TRBD2. This CDR3 spans 13 amino acids. The germline gives CDR1 SGHRS, CDR2 YFSETQ. J lost 0 bases, V lost 5 bases, and 0 bases had no gene match. The CDR3 sequence is CASRAGSTDTQYF. CDR3 nucleotides: TGCGCCAGCAGAGCGGGGAGCACAGATACGCAGTATTTT. Looking up the rest from reference TRBV5-1 and TRBJ2-3 gives the full variable domain: KAGVTQTPRYLIKTRGQQVTLSCSPISGHRSVSWYQQTPGQGLQFLFEYFSETQRNKGNFPGRFSGRQFSNSRSEMNVSTLELGDSALYLCASRAGSTDTQYFGPGTRLTVL.

With regard to this clone: Compared with germline, one end of the junction differs, possibly owing to a read error. This chain links TRBV5-4 with TRBJ1-1; a possible D gene is TRBD1 (6 bases). Germline-derived CDR1 and CDR2 are SGHNT and YYREEE (reference sequence). This CDR3 has 13 residues. The CDR3 coding sequence is TGTGCCAGCAGGTTGGACAGGAACACTGAAGCTTTCTTT. Translating it yields CASRLDRNTEAFF. The entire variable domain, with the rest obtained from reference TRBV5-4 and TRBJ1-1, is as follows: ETGVTQSPTHLIKTRGQQVTLRCSSQSGHNTVSWYQQALGQGPQFIFQYYREEENGRGNFPPRFSGLQFPNYSSELNVNALELDDSALYLCASRLDRNTEAFFGQGTRLTVV.

In the case of this clone: One end of the junction varies from germline; a read error may be responsible. The chain joins TRBV7-7 to TRBJ2-2; D possibly uses TRBD1 or TRBD2 (6 bases each). Germline-derived CDR1 and CDR2 are SSHAT and FNYEAQ (reference sequence). The CDR3 extends over 17 amino acids. The CDR3 sequence: CASSLGGTSRGGGELFF. CDR3 DNA sequence: TGTGCTAGCAGCTTAGGGGGGACTTCCCGCGGAGGCGGGGAGCTGTTTTTT.

The rearrangement links TRBV7-9 to TRBJ1-1; D is possibly TRBD1 (5 bases). The germline V gene encodes CDR1 SEHNR and CDR2 FQNEAQ (reference sequence). V was shortened by 0 bases and J by 0 bases, with 8 bases between the two germline ends. CDR3 length equals 15 residues. CDR3 residues: CASSLARAVNTEAFF. DNA of the CDR3: TGTGCCAGCAGCTTAGCCAGGGCTGTGAACACTGAAGCTTTCTTT.